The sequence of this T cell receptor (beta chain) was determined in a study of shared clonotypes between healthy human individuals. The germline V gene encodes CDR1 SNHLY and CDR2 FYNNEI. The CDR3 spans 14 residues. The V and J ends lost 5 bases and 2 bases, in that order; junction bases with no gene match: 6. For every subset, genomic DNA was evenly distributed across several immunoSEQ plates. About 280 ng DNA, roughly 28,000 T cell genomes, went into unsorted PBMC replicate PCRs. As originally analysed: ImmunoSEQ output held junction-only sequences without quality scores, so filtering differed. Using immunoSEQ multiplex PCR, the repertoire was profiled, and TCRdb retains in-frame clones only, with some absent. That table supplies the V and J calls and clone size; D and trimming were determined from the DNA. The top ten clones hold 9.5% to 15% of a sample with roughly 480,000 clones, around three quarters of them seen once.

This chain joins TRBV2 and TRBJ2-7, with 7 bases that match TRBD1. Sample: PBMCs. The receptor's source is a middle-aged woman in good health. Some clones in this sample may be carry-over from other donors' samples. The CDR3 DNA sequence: TGTGCCAGCAGTAGGACAGGAGGACCCTACGAGCAGTACTTC. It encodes CASSRTGGPYEQYF.